This T cell receptor (beta chain) derives from a study of cytomegalovirus exposure and HLA in healthy donors. Whole-study results and caveats: Only CMV serostatus was available as immune exposure information. Per a later analysis, 18,000 or so TCR beta sequences showed association with HLA alleles at 0.05 false discovery rate.

PCR amplification relied on 60 Vbeta primers (plus 13 Jbeta primers). TCRdb keeps only in-frame clones here, not all; method: immunoSEQ multiplex PCR. The profile shows 100,000 to 150,000 clones, around three quarters of them singletons. This clone was counted between two and nine times. Its antigen is as yet unknown. As for the donors, each was a healthy bone marrow donor. Whereas donors were nominally healthy upon sampling, unrecorded immune exposures were probable. This sequence was found in a man in his thirties or forties in good health and CMV-seropositive. The sequenced material came from PBMCs.

The CDR3 protein is CASSRRGRSSQETQYF. CDR3 nucleotides: TGTGCCAGCAGCCGGCGGGGCCGCTCGTCCCAAGAGACCCAGTACTTC. The chain links TRBV14 to TRBJ2-5; perhaps TRBD2 as D (6 bases). Germline lookup yields CDR1 SGHDN and CDR2 FVKESK. The CDR3 extends over 16 amino acids. With 4 bases removed from V and 1 base from J, the gap between germline ends came to 16 bases.